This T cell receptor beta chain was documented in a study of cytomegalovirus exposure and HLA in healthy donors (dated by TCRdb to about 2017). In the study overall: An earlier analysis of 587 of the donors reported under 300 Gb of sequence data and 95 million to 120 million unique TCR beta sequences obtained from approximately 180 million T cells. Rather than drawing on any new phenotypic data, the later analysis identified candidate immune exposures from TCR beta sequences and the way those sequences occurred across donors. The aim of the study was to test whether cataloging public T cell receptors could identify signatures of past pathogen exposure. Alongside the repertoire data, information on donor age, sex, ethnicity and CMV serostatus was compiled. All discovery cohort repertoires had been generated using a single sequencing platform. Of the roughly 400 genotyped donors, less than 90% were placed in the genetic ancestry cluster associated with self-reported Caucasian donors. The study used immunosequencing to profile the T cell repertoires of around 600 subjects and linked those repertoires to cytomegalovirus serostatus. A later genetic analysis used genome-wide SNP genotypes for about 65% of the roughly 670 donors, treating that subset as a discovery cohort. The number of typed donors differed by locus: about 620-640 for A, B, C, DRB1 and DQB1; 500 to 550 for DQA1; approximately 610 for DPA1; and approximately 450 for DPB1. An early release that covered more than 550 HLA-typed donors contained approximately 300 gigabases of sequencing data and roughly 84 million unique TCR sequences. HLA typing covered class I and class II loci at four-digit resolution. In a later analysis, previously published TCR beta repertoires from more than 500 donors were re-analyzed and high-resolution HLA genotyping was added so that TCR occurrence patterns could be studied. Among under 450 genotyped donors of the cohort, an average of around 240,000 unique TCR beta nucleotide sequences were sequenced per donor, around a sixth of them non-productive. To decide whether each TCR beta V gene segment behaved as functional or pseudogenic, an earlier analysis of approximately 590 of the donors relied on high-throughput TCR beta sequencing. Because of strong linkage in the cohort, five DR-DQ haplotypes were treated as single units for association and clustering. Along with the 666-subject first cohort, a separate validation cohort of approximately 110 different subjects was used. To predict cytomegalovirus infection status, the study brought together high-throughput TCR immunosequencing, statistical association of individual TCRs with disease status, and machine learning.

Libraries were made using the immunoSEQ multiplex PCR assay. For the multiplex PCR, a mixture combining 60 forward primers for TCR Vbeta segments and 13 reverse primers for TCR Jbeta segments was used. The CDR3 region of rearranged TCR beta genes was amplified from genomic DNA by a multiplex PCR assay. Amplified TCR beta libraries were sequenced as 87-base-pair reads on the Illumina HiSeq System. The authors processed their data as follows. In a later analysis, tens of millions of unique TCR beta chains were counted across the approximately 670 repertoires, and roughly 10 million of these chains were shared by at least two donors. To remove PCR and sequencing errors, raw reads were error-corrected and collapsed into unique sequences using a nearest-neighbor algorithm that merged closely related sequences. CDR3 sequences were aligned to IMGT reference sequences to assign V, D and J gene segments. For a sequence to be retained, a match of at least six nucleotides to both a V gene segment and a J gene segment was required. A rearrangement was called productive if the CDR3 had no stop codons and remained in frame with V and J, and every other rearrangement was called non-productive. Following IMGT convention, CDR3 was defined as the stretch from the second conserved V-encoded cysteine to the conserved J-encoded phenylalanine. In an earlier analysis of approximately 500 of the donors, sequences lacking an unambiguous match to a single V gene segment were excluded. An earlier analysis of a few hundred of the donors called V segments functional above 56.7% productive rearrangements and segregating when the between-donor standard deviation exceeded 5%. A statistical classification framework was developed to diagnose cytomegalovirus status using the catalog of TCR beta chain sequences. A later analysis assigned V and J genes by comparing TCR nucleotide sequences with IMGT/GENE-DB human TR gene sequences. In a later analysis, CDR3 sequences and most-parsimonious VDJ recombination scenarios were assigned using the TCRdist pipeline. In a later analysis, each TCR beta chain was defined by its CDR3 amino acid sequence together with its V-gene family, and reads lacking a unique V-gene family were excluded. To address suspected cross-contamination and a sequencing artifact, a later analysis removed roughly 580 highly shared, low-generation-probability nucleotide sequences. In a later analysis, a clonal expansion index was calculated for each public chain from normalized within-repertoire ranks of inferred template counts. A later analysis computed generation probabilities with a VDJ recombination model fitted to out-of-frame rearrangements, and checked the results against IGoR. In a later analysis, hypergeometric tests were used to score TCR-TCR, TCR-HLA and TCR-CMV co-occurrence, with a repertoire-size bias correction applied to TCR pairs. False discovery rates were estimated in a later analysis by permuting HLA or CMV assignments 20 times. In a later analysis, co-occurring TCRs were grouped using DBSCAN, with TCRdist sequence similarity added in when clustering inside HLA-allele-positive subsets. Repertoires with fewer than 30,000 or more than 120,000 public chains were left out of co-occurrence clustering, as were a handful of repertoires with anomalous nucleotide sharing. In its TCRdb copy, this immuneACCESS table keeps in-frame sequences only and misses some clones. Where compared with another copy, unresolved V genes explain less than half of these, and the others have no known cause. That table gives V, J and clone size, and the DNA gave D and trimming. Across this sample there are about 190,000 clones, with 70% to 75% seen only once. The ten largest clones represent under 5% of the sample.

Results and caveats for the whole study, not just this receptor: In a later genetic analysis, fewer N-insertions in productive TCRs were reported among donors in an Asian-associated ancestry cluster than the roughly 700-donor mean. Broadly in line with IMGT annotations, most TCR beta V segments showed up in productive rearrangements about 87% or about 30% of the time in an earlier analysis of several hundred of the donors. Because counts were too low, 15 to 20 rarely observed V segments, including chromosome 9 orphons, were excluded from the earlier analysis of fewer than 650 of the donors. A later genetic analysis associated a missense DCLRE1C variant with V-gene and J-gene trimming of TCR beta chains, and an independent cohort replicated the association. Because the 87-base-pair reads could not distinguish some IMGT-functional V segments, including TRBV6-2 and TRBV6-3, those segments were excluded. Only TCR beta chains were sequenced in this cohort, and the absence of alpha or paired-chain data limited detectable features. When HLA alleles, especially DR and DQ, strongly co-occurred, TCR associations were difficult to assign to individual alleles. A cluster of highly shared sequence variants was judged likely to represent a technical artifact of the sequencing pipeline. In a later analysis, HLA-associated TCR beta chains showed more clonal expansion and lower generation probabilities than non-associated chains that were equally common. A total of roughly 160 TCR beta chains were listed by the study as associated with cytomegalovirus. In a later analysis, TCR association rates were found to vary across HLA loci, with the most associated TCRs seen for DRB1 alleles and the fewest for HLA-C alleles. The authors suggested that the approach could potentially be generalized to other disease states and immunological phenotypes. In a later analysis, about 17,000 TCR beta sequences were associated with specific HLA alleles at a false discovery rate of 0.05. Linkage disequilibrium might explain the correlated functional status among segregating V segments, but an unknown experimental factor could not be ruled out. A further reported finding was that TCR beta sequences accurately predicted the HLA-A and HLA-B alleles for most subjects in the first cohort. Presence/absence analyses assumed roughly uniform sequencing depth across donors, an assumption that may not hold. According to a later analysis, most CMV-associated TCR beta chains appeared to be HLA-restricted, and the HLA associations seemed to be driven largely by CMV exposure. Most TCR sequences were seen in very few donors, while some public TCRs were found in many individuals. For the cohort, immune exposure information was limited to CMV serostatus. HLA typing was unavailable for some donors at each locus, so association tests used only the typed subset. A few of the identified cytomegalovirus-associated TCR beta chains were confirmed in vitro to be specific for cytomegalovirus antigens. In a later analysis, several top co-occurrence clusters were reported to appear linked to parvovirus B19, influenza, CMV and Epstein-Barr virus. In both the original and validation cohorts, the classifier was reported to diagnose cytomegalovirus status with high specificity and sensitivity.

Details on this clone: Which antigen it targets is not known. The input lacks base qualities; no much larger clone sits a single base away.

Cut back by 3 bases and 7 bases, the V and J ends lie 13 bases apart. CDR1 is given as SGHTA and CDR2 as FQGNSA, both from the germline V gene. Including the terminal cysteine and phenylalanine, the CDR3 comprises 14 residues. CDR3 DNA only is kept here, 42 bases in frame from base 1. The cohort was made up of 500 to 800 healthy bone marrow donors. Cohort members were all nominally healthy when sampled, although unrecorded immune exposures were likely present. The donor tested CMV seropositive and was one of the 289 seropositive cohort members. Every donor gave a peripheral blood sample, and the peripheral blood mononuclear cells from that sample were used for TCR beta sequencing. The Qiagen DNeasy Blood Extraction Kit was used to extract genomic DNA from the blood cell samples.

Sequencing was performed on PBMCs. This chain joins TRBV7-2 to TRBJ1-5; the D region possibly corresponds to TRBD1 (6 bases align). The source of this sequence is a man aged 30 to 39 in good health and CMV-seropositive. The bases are TGTGCCAGCAGCTTCGGAAACAGGGTGCAGCCCCAGCATTTT. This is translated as CASSFGNRVQPQHF.